This TCR beta chain derives from a study of blood T cell repertoires in COVID-19. Background on the study: Donors in the United States, Italy and Spain gave samples during acute or convalescent COVID-19. Nucleic acid was either cDNA or gDNA, and it came from T cells, B-cell-depleted T cells, or PBMCs.

This CDR3 contains 14 residues. Authors' processing steps: Reference gene primer amplification yielded estimated nucleated cell counts. TCRdb's copy holds only in-frame clones and misses some; the assay was immunoSEQ multiplex PCR. That table supplies the V and J calls and clone size; D and trimming were determined from the DNA. Of tens of thousands of clones in the sample, 89% were seen once. This chain connects TRBV12-2 to TRBJ1-1. TRBV12-2 is described as a pseudogene. The sample consisted of peripheral blood. This TCR came from a human donor in a cohort sampled during active COVID-19. CDR3 sequence reads: CASRLAGGRGEAFF. CDR3 bases: TGTGCAAGTCGCTTAGCCGGGGGTAGGGGTGAAGCTTTCTTT.